This entry is about one TCR beta chain. What it recognizes is unknown. From germline, CDR1 is SGHRS and CDR2 YFSETQ. This CDR3 is 16 amino acids long. The ends were cut back, 0 bases at V and 1 base at J, with 10 bases in the middle. The data stem from a study of shared clonotypes between healthy human individuals. Notes on the study in general: What limited the represented genetic and exposure-history diversity was the small number of donors.

The assay was immunoSEQ multiplex PCR, and TCRdb's table has in-frame clones only and misses some. The sample consists of 2 million to 3 million clones, 93% of them appearing once. The clonotype was recovered from a man in his late teens or twenties in good health. Some clones in this sample may be carry-over from other donors' samples. The material sequenced was naive CD4+ T cells from PBMCs. The sample's subset: CD45RA+ positively selected. The V gene is TRBV5-1, the J gene TRBJ2-2; possibly TRBD1 for D (5 bases). CDR3 loop: CASSLARTGNTGELFF. In DNA, the CDR3 is TGCGCCAGCAGCTTGGCCAGAACAGGGAACACCGGGGAGCTGTTTTTT.